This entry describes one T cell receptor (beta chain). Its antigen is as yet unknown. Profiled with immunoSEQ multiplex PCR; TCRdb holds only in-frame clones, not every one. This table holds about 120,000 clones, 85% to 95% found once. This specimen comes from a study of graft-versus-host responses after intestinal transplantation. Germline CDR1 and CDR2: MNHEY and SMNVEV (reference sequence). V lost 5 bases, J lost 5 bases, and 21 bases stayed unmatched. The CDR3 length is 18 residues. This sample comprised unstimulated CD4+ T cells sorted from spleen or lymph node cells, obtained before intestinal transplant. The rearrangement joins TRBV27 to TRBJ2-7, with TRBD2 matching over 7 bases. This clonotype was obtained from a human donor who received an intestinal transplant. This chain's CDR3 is CASSPLRGWEGLEDEQYF. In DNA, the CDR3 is TGTGCCAGCAGTCCCCTTCGAGGTTGGGAGGGCCTGGAGGACGAGCAGTACTTC.